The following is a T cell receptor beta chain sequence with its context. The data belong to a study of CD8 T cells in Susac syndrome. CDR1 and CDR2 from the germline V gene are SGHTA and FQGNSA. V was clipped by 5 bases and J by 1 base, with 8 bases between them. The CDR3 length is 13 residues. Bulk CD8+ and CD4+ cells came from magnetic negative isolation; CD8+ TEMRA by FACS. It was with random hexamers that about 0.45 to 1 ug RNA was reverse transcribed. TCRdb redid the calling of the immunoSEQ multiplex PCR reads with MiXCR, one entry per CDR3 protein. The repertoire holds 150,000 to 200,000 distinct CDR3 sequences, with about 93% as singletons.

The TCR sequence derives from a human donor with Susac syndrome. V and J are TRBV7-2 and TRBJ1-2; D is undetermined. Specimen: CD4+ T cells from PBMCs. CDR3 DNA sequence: TGTGCCAGCAGCGCAGGAATTAACTATGGCTACACCTTC. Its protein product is CASSAGINYGYTF.